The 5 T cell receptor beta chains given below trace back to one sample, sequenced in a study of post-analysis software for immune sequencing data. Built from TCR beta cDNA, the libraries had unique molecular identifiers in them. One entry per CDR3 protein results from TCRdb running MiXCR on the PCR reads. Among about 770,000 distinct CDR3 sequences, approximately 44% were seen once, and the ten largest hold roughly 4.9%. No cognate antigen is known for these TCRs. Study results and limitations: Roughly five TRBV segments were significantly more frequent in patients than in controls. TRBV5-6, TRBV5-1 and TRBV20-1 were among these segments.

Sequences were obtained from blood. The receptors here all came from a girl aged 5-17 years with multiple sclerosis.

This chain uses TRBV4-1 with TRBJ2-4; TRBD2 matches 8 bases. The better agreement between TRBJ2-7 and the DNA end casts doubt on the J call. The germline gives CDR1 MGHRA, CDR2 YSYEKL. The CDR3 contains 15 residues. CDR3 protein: CASSLGLVTPYEQYF. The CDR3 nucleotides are TGCGCCAGCAGCCTGGGACTAGTCACTCCCTACGAGCAGTACTTC.

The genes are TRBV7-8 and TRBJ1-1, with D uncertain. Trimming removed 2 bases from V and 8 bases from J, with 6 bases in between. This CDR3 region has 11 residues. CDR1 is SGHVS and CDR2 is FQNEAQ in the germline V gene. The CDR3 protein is CASSLRREAFF. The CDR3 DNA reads TGTGCCAGCAGCTTACGGAGAGAAGCTTTCTTT.

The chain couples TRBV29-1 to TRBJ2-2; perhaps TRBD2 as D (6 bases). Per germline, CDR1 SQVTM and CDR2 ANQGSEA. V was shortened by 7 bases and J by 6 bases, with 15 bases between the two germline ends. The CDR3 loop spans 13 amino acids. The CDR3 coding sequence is TGCAGCGCGCGGGGCCGAGGGGCCGGGGAGCTGTTTTTT. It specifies CSARGRGAGELFF.

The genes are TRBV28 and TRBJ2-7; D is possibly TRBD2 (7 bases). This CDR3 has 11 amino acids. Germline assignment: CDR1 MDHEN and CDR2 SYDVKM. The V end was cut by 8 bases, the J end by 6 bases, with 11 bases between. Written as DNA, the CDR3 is TGTGCCAGCTACAGGGAGGGCGAGCAGTACTTC. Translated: CASYREGEQYF.

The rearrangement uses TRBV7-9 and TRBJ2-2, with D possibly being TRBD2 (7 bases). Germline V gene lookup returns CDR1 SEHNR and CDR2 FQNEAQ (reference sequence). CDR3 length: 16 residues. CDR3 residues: CVGQGLAEGNTGELFF. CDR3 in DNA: TGTGTCGGCCAGGGGCTAGCGGAAGGAAACACCGGGGAGCTGTTTTTT.